This TCR beta chain comes out of a study of T cells after yellow fever vaccination. CDR1 SQVTM and CDR2 ANQGSEA come from the germline V gene. The V end was cut by 8 bases, the J end by 0 bases, with 10 bases between. CDR3 size: 12 residues. Findings and caveats of the study: It was the secondary response that reached its peak faster, day 5 versus 15, but it was weaker. In post-booster samples, most primary-vaccination clones reappeared (just under 98% CD4, 70% to 90% CD8).

Comment on this clonotype: Its cognate antigen is unknown.

By 5'RACE template switching, TCR cDNA was produced, with a universal primer site and UMIs added in the process. TCRdb reanalysed the 5' RACE reads using MiXCR and keeps one entry per CDR3 protein. The data show some 300,000 distinct CDR3 sequences, about 10% seen once. The source material was CD4+ T cells sorted from PBMCs, sampled 45 days after the yellow fever booster vaccination. The TCR sequence derives from a man between 18 and 29 years old who received the YFV17D yellow fever vaccine. This rearrangement joins TRBV29-1 to TRBJ1-1; no clear D gene. The CDR3 DNA reads as TGCAGCCCCCTCCGGGTGAACACTGAAGCTTTCTTT. Amino acid sequence: CSPLRVNTEAFF. Together with reference TRBV29-1 and TRBJ1-1, the CDR3 gives the full variable domain: SAVISQKPSRDICQRGTSLTIQCQVDSQVTMMFWYRQQPGQSLTLIATANQGSEATYESGFVIDKFPISRPNLTFSTLTVSNMSPEDSSIYLCSPLRVNTEAFFGQGTRLTVV.